This T cell receptor (beta chain) came from a study of cytomegalovirus exposure and HLA in healthy donors. The study, taken as a whole, reports: For TCR beta chains, V- and J-gene trimming was later linked to a missense DCLRE1C variant.

On this clone: What it binds is unknown.

A multiplex PCR was run with 60 Vbeta primers and 13 Jbeta primers. Profiling relied on immunoSEQ multiplex PCR, and the TCRdb table lists in-frame clones only, not all of them. Here the sample spans 110,000 or so clones, about 86% being singletons. V gave up 3 bases and J gave up 6 bases, with 12 bases separating them. CDR3 size: 13 residues. CDR1 and CDR2 from the germline V gene are SGHDN and FVKESK. The specimen was PBMCs. The sequence came from a middle-aged woman in good health and CMV-seronegative. The genes are TRBV14 and TRBJ2-7; perhaps TRBD2 as D (5 bases). CDR3 protein: CASSQFGGREQYF. CDR3 nucleotides: TGTGCCAGCAGCCAGTTTGGCGGGCGCGAGCAGTACTTC.